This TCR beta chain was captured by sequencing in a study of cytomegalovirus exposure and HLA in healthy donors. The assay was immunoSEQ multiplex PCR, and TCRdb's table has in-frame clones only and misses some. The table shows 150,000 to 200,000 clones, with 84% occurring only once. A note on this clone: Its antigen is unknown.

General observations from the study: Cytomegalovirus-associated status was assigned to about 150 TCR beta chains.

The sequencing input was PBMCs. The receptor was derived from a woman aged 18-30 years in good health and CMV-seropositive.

CDR3 DNA sequence: TGTGCCAGCAGTTACGCGGGGGGGCGCCAAGAGACCCAGTACTTC. It yields the protein CASSYAGGRQETQYF. The rearrangement joins TRBV6-5 to TRBJ2-5, with 9 bases matching TRBD2. The CDR3 has 15 residues. The V and J ends lost 2 bases and 1 base, in that order; junction bases with no gene match: 2. The germline V gene encodes CDR1 MNHEY and CDR2 SVGAGI.